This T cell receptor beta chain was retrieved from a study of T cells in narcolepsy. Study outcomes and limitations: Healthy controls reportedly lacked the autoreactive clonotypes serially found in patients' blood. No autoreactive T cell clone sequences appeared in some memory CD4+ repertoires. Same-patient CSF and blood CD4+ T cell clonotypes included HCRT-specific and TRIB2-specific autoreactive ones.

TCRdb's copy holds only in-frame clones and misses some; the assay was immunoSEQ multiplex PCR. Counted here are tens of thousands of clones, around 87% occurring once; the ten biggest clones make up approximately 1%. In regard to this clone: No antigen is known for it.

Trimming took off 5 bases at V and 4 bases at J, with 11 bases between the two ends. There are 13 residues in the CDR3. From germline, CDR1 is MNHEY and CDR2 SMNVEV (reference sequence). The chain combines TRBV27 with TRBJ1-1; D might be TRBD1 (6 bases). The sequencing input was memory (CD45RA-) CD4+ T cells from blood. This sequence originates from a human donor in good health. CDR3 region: CASSLTGSTEAFF. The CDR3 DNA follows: TGTGCCAGCAGTCTTACAGGGAGCACTGAAGCTTTCTTT.